This T cell receptor beta chain came from a study of T cells after yellow fever vaccination. V gave up 3 bases and J gave up 5 bases; unmatched junction bases: 6. The CDR3 is made up of 14 amino acids. CDR1 is MNHEY and CDR2 is SMNVEV in the germline V gene (reference sequence). A 5'RACE template-switching step, the method used to make TCR cDNA, added a universal primer site and UMIs. From the 5' RACE reads, TCRdb called clonotypes with MiXCR, one entry per CDR3 protein. The sample records about 310,000 distinct CDR3 sequences, more than 3% being singletons. Ten or more counts support this clonotype. What it binds is unknown. General study results and limits: Boosting was followed by the reappearance of most primary-vaccination clones (about 96% CD4, under 90% CD8). Abundant contaminating clonotypes from the bulk population could appear in FACS-sorted repertoires.

The chain carries TRBV27 and TRBJ2-5; TRBD1 agrees at 7 bases. The clonotype was recovered from a man younger than 35 who received the YFV17D yellow fever vaccine. The sequencing here drew on PBMCs, taken on the day of the yellow fever booster vaccination. The CDR3 region has the DNA TGTGCCAGCAGTTTTTTAGGGGGCGCTGAGACCCAGTACTTC. As protein: CASSFLGGAETQYF.